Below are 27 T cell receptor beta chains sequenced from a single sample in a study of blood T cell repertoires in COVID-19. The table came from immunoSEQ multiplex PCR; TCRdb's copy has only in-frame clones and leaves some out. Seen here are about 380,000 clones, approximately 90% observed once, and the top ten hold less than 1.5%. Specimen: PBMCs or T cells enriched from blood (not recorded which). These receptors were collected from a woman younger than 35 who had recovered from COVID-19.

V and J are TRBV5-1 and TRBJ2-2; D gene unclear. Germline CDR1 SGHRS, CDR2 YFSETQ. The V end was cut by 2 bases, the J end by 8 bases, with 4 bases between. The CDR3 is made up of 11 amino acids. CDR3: CASSLLGELFF. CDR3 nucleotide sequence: TGCGCCAGCAGCTTACTGGGGGAGCTGTTTTTT.

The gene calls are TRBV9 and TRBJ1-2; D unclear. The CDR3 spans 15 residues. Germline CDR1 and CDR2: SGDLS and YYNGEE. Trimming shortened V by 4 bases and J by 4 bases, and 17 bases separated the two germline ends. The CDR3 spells CASSPRERPVYGYTF. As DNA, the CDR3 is TGTGCCAGCAGCCCCCGGGAGAGGCCGGTCTATGGCTACACCTTC.

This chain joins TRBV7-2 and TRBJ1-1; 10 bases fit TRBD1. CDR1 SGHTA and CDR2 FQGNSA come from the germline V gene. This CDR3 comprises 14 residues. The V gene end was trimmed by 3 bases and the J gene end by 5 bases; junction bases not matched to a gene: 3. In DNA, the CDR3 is TGTGCCAGCAGCTTGACAGGGGGCGGTACTGAAGCTTTCTTT. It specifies CASSLTGGGTEAFF.

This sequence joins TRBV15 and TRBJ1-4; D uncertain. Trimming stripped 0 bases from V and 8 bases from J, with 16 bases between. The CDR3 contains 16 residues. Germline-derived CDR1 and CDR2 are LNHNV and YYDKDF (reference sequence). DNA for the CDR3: TGTGCCACCAGCAGAGATGACACTCAATGGGTGGAAAAACTGTTTTTT. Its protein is CATSRDDTQWVEKLFF.

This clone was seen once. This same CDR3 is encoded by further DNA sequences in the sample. The CDR3 loop reads CASSLRGNTEAFF. The CDR3 nucleotides read TGTGCCAGCAGTTTAAGGGGGAACACTGAAGCTTTCTTT. V and J are TRBV12-3 or TRBV12-4 and TRBJ1-1, with D possibly being TRBD1 (5 bases). CDR3 length: 13 residues. The V end was cut by 2 bases, the J end by 1 base, with 5 bases between.

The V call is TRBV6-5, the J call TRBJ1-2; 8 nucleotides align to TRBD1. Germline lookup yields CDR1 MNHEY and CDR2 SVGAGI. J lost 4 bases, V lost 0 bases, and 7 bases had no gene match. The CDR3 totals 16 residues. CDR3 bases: TGTGCCAGCAGTTACTCACAGGGGGTCGACTTCTATGGCTACACCTTC. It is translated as CASSYSQGVDFYGYTF.

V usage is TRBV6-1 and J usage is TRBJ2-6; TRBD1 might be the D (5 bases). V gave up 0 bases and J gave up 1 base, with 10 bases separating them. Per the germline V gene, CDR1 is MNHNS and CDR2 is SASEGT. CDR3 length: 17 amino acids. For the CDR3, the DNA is TGTGCCAGCAGTGAAGCGGGGCGGATTTCTGGGGCCAACGTCCTGACTTTC. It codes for CASSEAGRISGANVLTF.

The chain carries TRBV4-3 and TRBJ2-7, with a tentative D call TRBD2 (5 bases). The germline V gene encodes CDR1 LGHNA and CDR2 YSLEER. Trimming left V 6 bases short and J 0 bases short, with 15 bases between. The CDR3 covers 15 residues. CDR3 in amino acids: CASSLKRLSSYEQYF. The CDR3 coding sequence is TGCGCCAGCAGTCTTAAGCGGCTTAGCTCCTACGAGCAGTACTTC.

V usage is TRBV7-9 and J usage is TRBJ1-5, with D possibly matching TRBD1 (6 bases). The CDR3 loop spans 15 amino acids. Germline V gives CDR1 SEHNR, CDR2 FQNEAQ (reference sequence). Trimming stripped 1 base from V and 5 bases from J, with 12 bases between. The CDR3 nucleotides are TGTGCCAGCAGCTTAGGCGGGGGGCAGGATCAGCCCCAGCATTTT. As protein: CASSLGGGQDQPQHF.

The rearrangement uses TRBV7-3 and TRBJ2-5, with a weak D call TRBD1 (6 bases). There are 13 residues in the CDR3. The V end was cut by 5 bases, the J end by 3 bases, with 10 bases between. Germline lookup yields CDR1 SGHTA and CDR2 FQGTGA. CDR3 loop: CASSLTGKETQYF. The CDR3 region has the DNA TGTGCCAGCAGCCTTACAGGGAAAGAGACCCAGTACTTC.

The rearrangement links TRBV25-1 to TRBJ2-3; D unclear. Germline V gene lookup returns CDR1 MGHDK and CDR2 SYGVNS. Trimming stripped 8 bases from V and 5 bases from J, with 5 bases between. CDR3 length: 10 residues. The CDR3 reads CASERDTQYF. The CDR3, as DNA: TGTGCCAGCGAGAGAGATACGCAGTATTTT.

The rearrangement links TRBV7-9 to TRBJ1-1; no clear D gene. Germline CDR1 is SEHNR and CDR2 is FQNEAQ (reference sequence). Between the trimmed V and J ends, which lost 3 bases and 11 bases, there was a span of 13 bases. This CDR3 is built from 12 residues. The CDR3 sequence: CASSFPAADAFF. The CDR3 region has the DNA TGTGCCAGCAGCTTTCCCGCGGCAGACGCTTTCTTT.

CDR3 in DNA: TGTGCCAGCAGCGCGGGACTTAGTTTATACAATGAGCAGTTCTTC. This codes for CASSAGLSLYNEQFF. The V and J genes are TRBV9 and TRBJ2-1; tentative D call: TRBD2 (6 bases). The CDR3 spans 15 residues. Germline CDR1 SGDLS, CDR2 YYNGEE. Trimming took 3 bases from V and 4 from J, leaving 14 bases between them.

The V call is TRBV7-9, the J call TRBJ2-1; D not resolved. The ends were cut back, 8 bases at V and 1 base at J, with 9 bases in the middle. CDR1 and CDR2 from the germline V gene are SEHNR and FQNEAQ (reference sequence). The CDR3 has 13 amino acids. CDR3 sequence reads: CASSETSYNEQFF. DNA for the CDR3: TGTGCCAGCTCGGAGACGTCCTACAATGAGCAGTTCTTC.

Here the CDR3 reads CASNEDSDNEQFF. CDR3 nucleotide sequence: TGTGCCAGCAACGAGGACTCGGACAATGAGCAGTTCTTC. The V gene is TRBV9, the J gene TRBJ2-1; D perhaps matches TRBD2 (5 bases). This CDR3 is 13 amino acids long. The V gene's germline CDR1 is SGDLS and CDR2 YYNGEE. Trimming cost V 6 bases and J 5 bases, with 12 bases left between them.

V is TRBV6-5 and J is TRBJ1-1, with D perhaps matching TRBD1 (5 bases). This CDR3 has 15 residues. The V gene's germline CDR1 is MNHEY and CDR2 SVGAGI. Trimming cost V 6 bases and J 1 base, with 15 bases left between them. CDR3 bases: TGTGCCAGCAGGGTAGACGGCAGGGAGAACACTGAAGCTTTCTTT. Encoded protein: CASRVDGRENTEAFF.

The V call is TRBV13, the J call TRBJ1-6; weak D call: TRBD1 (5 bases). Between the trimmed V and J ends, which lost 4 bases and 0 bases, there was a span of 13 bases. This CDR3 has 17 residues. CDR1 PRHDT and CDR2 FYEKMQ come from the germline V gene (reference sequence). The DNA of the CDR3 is TGTGCCAGCAGCTACTCGGGACTTAGCTCCTATAATTCACCCCTCCACTTT. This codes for CASSYSGLSSYNSPLHF.

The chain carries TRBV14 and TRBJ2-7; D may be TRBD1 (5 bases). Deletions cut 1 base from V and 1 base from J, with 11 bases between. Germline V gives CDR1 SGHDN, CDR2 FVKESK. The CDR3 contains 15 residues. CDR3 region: CASSQGQGRSYEQYF. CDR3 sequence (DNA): TGTGCCAGCAGCCAAGGGCAGGGAAGATCCTACGAGCAGTACTTC. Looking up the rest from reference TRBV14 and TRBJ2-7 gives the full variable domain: EAGVTQFPSHSVIEKGQTVTLRCDPISGHDNLYWYRRVMGKEIKFLLHFVKESKQDESGMPNNRFLAERTGGTYSTLKVQPAELEDSGVYFCASSQGQGRSYEQYFGPGTRLTVT.

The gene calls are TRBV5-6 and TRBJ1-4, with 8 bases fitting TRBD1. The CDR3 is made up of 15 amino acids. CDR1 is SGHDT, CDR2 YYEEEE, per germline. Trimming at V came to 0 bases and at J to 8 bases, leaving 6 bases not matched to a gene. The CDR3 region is CASSLDTGGVEKLFF. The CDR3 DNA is TGTGCCAGCAGCTTGGATACAGGGGGTGTAGAAAAACTGTTTTTT.

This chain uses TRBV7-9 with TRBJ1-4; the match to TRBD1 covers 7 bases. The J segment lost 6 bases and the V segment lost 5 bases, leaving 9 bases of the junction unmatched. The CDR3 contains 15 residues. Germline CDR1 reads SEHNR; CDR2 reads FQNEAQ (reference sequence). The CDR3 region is CASSATGVGDEKLFF. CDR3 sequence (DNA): TGTGCCAGCAGCGCAACAGGGGTCGGGGATGAAAAACTGTTTTTT.

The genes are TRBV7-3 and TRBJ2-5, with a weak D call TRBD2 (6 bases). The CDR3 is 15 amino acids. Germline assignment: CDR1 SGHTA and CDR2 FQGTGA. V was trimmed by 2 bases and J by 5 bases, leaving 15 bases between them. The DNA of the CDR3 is TGTGCCAGCAGCTTAGGGGGGAACAGCCTGGAGACCCAGTACTTC. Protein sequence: CASSLGGNSLETQYF. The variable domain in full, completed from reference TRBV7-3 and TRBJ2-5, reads GAGVSQTPSNKVTEKGKYVELRCDPISGHTALYWYRQSLGQGPEFLIYFQGTGAADDSGLPNDRFFAVRPEGSVSTLKIQRTERGDSAVYLCASSLGGNSLETQYFGPGTRLLVL.

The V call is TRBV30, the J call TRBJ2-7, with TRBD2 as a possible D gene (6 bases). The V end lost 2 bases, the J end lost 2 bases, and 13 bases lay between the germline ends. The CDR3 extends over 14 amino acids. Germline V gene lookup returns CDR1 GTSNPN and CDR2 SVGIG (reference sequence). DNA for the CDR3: TGTGCCTGGAGTCGGAGGGGAATCACCTACGAGCAGTACTTC. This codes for CAWSRRGITYEQYF.

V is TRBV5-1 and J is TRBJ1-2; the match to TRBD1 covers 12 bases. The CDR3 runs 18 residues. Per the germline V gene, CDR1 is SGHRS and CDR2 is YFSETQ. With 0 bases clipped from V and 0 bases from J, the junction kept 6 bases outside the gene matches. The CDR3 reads CASSLAGTGGRSNYGYTF. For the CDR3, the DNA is TGCGCCAGCAGCTTGGCAGGGACAGGGGGCCGGTCTAACTATGGCTACACCTTC.

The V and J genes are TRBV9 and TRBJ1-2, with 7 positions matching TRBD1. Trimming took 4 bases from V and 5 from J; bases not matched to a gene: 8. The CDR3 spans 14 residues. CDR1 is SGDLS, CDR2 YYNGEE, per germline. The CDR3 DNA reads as TGTGCCAGCAGCCCTCGGGACAGTTTTTATGGCTACACCTTC. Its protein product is CASSPRDSFYGYTF.

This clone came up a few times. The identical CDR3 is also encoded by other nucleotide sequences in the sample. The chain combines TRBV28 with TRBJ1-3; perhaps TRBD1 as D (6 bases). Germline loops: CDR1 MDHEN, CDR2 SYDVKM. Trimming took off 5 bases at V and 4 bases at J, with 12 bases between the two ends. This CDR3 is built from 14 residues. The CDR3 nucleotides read TGTGCCAGCAGTCTCAGGGGTTACGGAAACACCATATATTTT. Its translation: CASSLRGYGNTIYF.

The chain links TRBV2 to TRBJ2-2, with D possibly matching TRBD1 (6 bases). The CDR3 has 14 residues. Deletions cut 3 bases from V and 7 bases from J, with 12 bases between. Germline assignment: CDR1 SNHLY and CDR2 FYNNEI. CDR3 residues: CASSDSGGIGELFF. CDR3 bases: TGTGCCAGCAGTGATAGTGGGGGCATCGGGGAGCTGTTTTTT.

CDR3 loop: CASSFWEEGGYTF. The DNA for the CDR3 is TGTGCCAGCAGCTTTTGGGAGGAAGGTGGCTACACCTTC. The chain carries TRBV5-6 and TRBJ1-2; no firm D call. The CDR3 runs to 13 residues. Germline values: CDR1 SGHDT, CDR2 YYEEEE. The V end was cut by 2 bases, the J end by 7 bases, with 12 bases between.